The 21 T cell receptor beta chains listed next were all sequenced from one sample in a study of early T cells in non-severe SARS-CoV-2 infection. In TCRdb, the 5' RACE reads were re-called with MiXCR into one record per CDR3 protein. Here the sample spans 69,000 or so distinct CDR3 sequences, more than 3.5% being singletons. The sequenced sample was whole blood, obtained at baseline. The receptors originated from an adult who was a healthcare worker with PCR-confirmed SARS-CoV-2 infection or an uninfected control (not recorded which). The donor label of this sample is uncertain.

In its sample, this clonotype was seen many times. The J gene is TRBJ2-1, the V gene TRBV6-5, with 9 positions matching TRBD2. The CDR3 contains 19 residues. The V gene end was trimmed by 2 bases and the J gene end by 6 bases; junction bases not matched to a gene: 17. CDR1 is MNHEY and CDR2 is SVGAGI in the germline V gene. For the CDR3, the DNA is TGTGCCAGCAGTTACAGCGCCGGGACTAGCTTCCCTTACGGCAATGAGCAGTTCTTC. Encoded protein: CASSYSAGTSFPYGNEQFF.

This sequence joins TRBV7-9 and TRBJ1-2; D is unclear. CDR1 is SEHNR, CDR2 FQNEAQ, per germline (reference sequence). Trimming took off 7 bases at V and 3 bases at J, with 9 bases between the two ends. The CDR3 loop spans 12 amino acids. The CDR3: CASNLIDYGYTF. DNA for the CDR3: TGTGCCAGCAACCTGATAGACTATGGCTACACCTTC.

This clonotype was seen repeatedly, ten times or more. The chain employs TRBV12-3 or TRBV12-4 and TRBJ1-5; 9 nucleotides line up with TRBD1. The junction had 9 bases not matched to a gene; V was cut back by 7 bases and J by 5 bases. This CDR3 has 15 amino acids. CDR3 protein: CASTLGQGSYQPQHF. The CDR3 DNA reads TGTGCCAGCACTTTGGGACAGGGCTCGTATCAGCCCCAGCATTTT.

V and J are TRBV12-3 or TRBV12-4 and TRBJ1-2; the D is unclear. CDR3 size: 13 residues. V lost 3 bases and J lost 0, with 5 bases in between. CDR3 DNA sequence: TGTGCCAGCAGTTTCGGAACTAACTATGGCTACACCTTC. Translation: CASSFGTNYGYTF.

This clonotype has more than one count but fewer than ten. The V gene is TRBV7-2, the J gene TRBJ2-5, with D possibly TRBD2 on 7 matching bases. The CDR3 runs to 12 residues. Germline assignment: CDR1 SGHTA and CDR2 FQGNSA. V lost 5 bases, J lost 5 bases, and 9 bases lay in between. For the CDR3, the DNA is TGTGCCAGCAGCGGGGGGGCCGAGACCCAGTACTTC. This gives the protein CASSGGAETQYF. Variable domain in full (rest from reference TRBV7-2 and TRBJ2-5): GAGVSQSPSNKVTEKGKDVELRCDPISGHTALYWYRQSLGQGLEFLIYFQGNSAPDKSGLPSDRFSAERTGGSVSTLTIQRTQQEDSAVYLCASSGGAETQYFGPGTRLLVL.

This clonotype has a handful of counts. V usage is TRBV5-4 and J usage is TRBJ2-1; possibly TRBD2 for D (7 bases). Germline V CDR1 and CDR2: SGHNT, YYREEE (reference sequence). This CDR3 has 14 amino acids. V lost 4 bases and J lost 8, with 16 bases in between. The CDR3 nucleotides are TGTGCCAGCAGCCCTGGGGGGGCCCTAGATGAGCAGTTCTTC. Its protein is CASSPGGALDEQFF.

There are a few counts of this clonotype. The chain employs TRBV3-1 and TRBJ2-3; TRBD2 matches 10 bases. The length of the CDR3 is 17 residues. Trimming at V came to 1 base and at J to 2 bases, leaving 6 bases not matched to a gene. Germline lookup yields CDR1 LGHDT and CDR2 YNNKEL (reference sequence). DNA of the CDR3: TGTGCCAGCAGCCAAGTAACTAGCGGGGCCCTCACAGATACGCAGTATTTT. Its translation: CASSQVTSGALTDTQYF.

This clonotype was seen more than once but under ten times. The rearrangement joins TRBV28 to TRBJ2-1, with D unclear. The germline CDR1 and CDR2 sequences are MDHEN and SYDVKM. The ends were cut back, 5 bases at V and 6 bases at J, with 8 bases in the middle. There are 12 residues in the CDR3. The CDR3 sequence: CASSHASNEQFF. As DNA, the CDR3 is TGTGCCAGCAGTCACGCGAGCAATGAGCAGTTCTTC.

This clonotype has ten or more counts. The chain carries TRBV6-5 and TRBJ1-4, with 8 bases identical to TRBD1. Germline values: CDR1 MNHEY, CDR2 SVGAGI. The CDR3 consists of 13 residues. Trimming removed 5 bases from V and 8 bases from J; junction bases left unmatched: 4. The CDR3 protein is CASSGTGSEKLFF. DNA for the CDR3: TGTGCCAGCAGTGGGACAGGTTCGGAAAAACTGTTTTTT.

This clonotype was observed at least ten times. The CDR3 DNA follows: TGTGCCAGCAGCTTAGAGGCAGGGAGGAACTATGGCTACACCTTC. Amino acid sequence: CASSLEAGRNYGYTF. The chain uses TRBV11-2 and TRBJ1-2; D may be TRBD1 (5 bases). Germline loops: CDR1 SGHAT, CDR2 FQNNGV. Trimming cost V 0 bases and J 2 bases, with 10 bases left between them. The CDR3 extends over 15 amino acids.

This clonotype was picked up one time. The V gene is TRBV3-1, the J gene TRBJ2-1, with 7 bases fitting TRBD2. The length of the CDR3 is 16 residues. V shed 4 bases and J 6 bases; nucleotides not matched to a gene: 12. The germline V gene has CDR1 LGHDT and CDR2 YNNKEL (reference sequence). The CDR3 here is CASSPPGLVLLNEQFF. CDR3 sequence (DNA): TGTGCCAGCAGCCCACCTGGACTAGTACTCCTCAATGAGCAGTTCTTC.

This clonotype was seen many times. The rearrangement uses TRBV27 and TRBJ1-2; maybe TRBD1 (6 bases). V was pared by 4 bases and J by 4 bases, with 16 bases between. Looked up from germline, CDR1 is MNHEY and CDR2 is SMNVEV (reference sequence). This CDR3 spans 15 amino acids. The CDR3 DNA reads TGTGCCAGCAGTTCATTGGCGGGGGCGGGCTATGGCTACACCTTC. It yields the protein CASSSLAGAGYGYTF.

The table lists this clonotype with many counts. The gene calls are TRBV7-3 and TRBJ2-1, with D hard to call. The CDR3 consists of 14 residues. Germline assignment: CDR1 SGHTA and CDR2 FQGTGA. The V end lost 2 bases, the J end lost 2 bases, and 7 bases lay between the germline ends. CDR3 nucleotide sequence: TGTGCCAGCAGCTTACAGAGCACCTACAATGAGCAGTTCTTC. It is translated as CASSLQSTYNEQFF.

This clonotype was counted at least ten times. The rearrangement uses TRBV7-9 and TRBJ1-6; D perhaps matches TRBD1 (5 bases). The CDR3 is made up of 14 amino acids. Deletions cut 4 bases from V and 9 bases from J, with 13 bases between. CDR1 SEHNR and CDR2 FQNEAQ come from the germline V gene (reference sequence). CDR3 bases: TGTGCCAGCAGCTCCAGGGTGGTCGGTTCACCCCTCCACTTT. Translating gives CASSSRVVGSPLHF.

This clonotype was picked up a small number of times. The chain has TRBV6-6 and TRBJ2-7; D ambiguous. The CDR3 runs 13 residues. Trimming took off 6 bases at V and 3 bases at J, with 12 bases between the two ends. The germline CDR1 and CDR2 sequences are MNHNY and SVGAGI (reference sequence). In DNA form, the CDR3 reads TGTGCCAGCAGCGCTTTGGGCAACTACGAGCAGTACTTC. Protein product: CASSALGNYEQYF.

This clonotype was recorded a few times. The genes are TRBV6-6 and TRBJ1-1; D gene uncertain. The CDR3 is 14 residues long. V was shortened by 4 bases and J by 3 bases, with 12 bases between the two germline ends. Germline V gene sequence: CDR1 MNHNY, CDR2 SVGAGI (reference sequence). CDR3 coding DNA: TGTGCCAGCAGTTTCGGGGTGGATGACACTGAAGCTTTCTTT. Translating gives CASSFGVDDTEAFF.

This clonotype has ten or more counts. The chain couples TRBV20-1 to TRBJ2-5; D possibly corresponds to TRBD2 (5 bases). The CDR3 extends over 15 amino acids. V shed 0 bases and J shed 4 bases, with 15 bases lying between them. The germline gives CDR1 DFQATT, CDR2 SNEGSKA (reference sequence). The DNA of the CDR3 is TGCAGTGCTAGAGATCCAGTCGGCCGGGGAGAGACCCAGTACTTC. This sequence encodes CSARDPVGRGETQYF.

The chain combines TRBV11-2 with TRBJ2-3, with 13 bases that match TRBD2. V lost 2 bases, J lost 4 bases, and 3 bases stayed unmatched. Germline assignment: CDR1 SGHAT and CDR2 FQNNGV. The CDR3 runs to 16 residues. The CDR3 protein is CASSLMTSGGSDTQYF. CDR3 nucleotides: TGTGCCAGCAGCTTAATGACTAGCGGGGGGTCAGATACGCAGTATTTT.

V usage is TRBV29-1 and J usage is TRBJ2-7; D may match TRBD1 or TRBD2 (5 bases each). Trimming took off 7 bases at V and 1 base at J, with 8 bases between the two ends. CDR3 length: 11 residues. The germline gives CDR1 SQVTM, CDR2 ANQGSEA. The CDR3 DNA reads as TGCAGCGCGGGACCATCCTACGAGCAGTACTTC. It codes for CSAGPSYEQYF.

This clonotype has at least ten counts. The genes are TRBV7-9 and TRBJ2-7; the D call may be TRBD1 or TRBD2 (6 bases each). CDR3 size: 15 residues. V was trimmed by 0 bases and J by 5 bases, leaving 14 bases between them. Germline V gives CDR1 SEHNR, CDR2 FQNEAQ (reference sequence). The CDR3 here is CASSLASGGGDEQYF. The CDR3 DNA sequence: TGTGCCAGCAGCTTAGCGTCCGGGGGCGGCGACGAGCAGTACTTC.

The chain couples TRBV5-1 to TRBJ2-3; no definite D call. Per the germline V gene, CDR1 is SGHRS and CDR2 is YFSETQ. V was pared by 4 bases and J by 2 bases, with 14 bases between. The CDR3 totals 15 residues. The CDR3 DNA is TGCGCCAGCAGCCTCTACTCCCCCCCCACAGATACGCAGTATTTT. It translates to CASSLYSPPTDTQYF. Full variable domain (rest looked up from reference TRBV5-1 and TRBJ2-3): KAGVTQTPRYLIKTRGQQVTLSCSPISGHRSVSWYQQTPGQGLQFLFEYFSETQRNKGNFPGRFSGRQFSNSRSEMNVSTLELGDSALYLCASSLYSPPTDTQYFGPGTRLTVL.